The 32 T cell receptor beta chains below were found in one sample sequenced in a study of blood T cell repertoires in COVID-19. Assay: immunoSEQ multiplex PCR; the TCRdb copy retains only in-frame clones and omits some. In the table there are some 400,000 clones, about 89% of which are singletons. The sequenced material came from peripheral blood. Source of these receptors: a woman aged 30 to 39 with COVID-19, enrolled during active disease.

The chain couples TRBV19 to TRBJ1-4, with 11 bases fitting TRBD1. The CDR3 runs to 14 residues. V lost 5 bases, J lost 8 bases, and 4 bases stayed unmatched. CDR1 and CDR2 (germline): LNHDA, SQIVND (reference sequence). CDR3 DNA sequence: TGTGCCAGTAGTTGGGGACAGGGGGACGAAAAACTGTTTTTT. It codes for CASSWGQGDEKLFF.

The chain employs TRBV3-1 (or the pseudogene TRBV3-2) and TRBJ2-2; 13 nucleotides match TRBD2. CDR3 size: 19 residues. Germline V gene data show CDR1 as LGHDT and CDR2 as YNNKEL (reference sequence). Trimming took 0 bases from V and 3 from J; bases not matched to a gene: 7. The CDR3: CASSQDPQLAGGHTGELFF. The DNA for the CDR3 is TGTGCCAGCAGCCAAGATCCCCAACTAGCGGGAGGGCACACCGGGGAGCTGTTTTTT.

This sequence joins TRBV27 and TRBJ1-5; D remains unclear. This CDR3 is built from 15 residues. V was cut by 10 bases and J by 1 base, with 17 bases left in between. CDR1 MNHEY and CDR2 SMNVEV come from the germline V gene (reference sequence). The CDR3 region is CATGREPVSNQPQHF. The CDR3 DNA reads TGTGCCACCGGACGGGAGCCGGTCAGCAATCAGCCCCAGCATTTT.

V usage is TRBV19 and J usage is TRBJ1-1; 7 bases map to TRBD1. Losses at the gene ends were 6 bases for V and 3 bases for J; bases not matched to a gene: 4. This CDR3 is built from 13 residues. Germline loops: CDR1 LNHDA, CDR2 SQIVND (reference sequence). CDR3 amino acids: CASRGQSHTEAFF. Written as DNA, the CDR3 is TGTGCCAGTAGGGGACAGAGTCACACTGAAGCTTTCTTT.

The chain couples TRBV7-2 to TRBJ1-1; 9 bases fit TRBD1. Per the germline V gene, CDR1 is SGHTA and CDR2 is FQGNSA. Unmatched junction bases numbered 7, after V lost 6 bases and J lost 2 bases. CDR3 length equals 15 residues. The CDR3 is CASRATDRGNTEAFF. CDR3 sequence (DNA): TGTGCCAGCAGGGCTACGGACAGGGGAAACACTGAAGCTTTCTTT.

The chain links TRBV7-2 to TRBJ2-7; 10 bases fit TRBD1. CDR1 is SGHTA, CDR2 FQGNSA, per germline. The CDR3 loop spans 14 amino acids. After removal of 5 bases from V and 3 bases from J, the junction contained 4 bases not matched to a gene. CDR3 sequence reads: CASSPRTGGYEQYF. In DNA, the CDR3 is TGTGCCAGCAGCCCAAGGACAGGGGGCTACGAGCAGTACTTC.

The rearrangement uses TRBV2 and TRBJ2-3; the match to TRBD1 covers 9 bases. CDR1 and CDR2 from the germline V gene are SNHLY and FYNNEI. The CDR3 covers 15 residues. The junction had 9 bases not matched to a gene; V was cut back by 7 bases and J by 4 bases. CDR3 DNA sequence: TGTGCCAGCAATCCGGGACAGGGACAGGCAGATACGCAGTATTTT. Its protein product is CASNPGQGQADTQYF.

This chain uses TRBV6-6 with TRBJ1-6; possibly TRBD1 for D (6 bases). Germline CDR1 is MNHNY and CDR2 is SVGAGI (reference sequence). The CDR3 is 16 residues long. V gave up 1 base and J gave up 5 bases, with 12 bases separating them. The CDR3 nucleotides read TGTGCCAGCAGTTACTATAGGCCAGGGGATAATTCACCCCTCCACTTT. Its translation is CASSYYRPGDNSPLHF.

The chain uses TRBV5-5 and TRBJ2-7, with D possibly matching TRBD2 (5 bases). V shed 0 bases and J shed 5 bases, with 12 bases lying between them. This CDR3 contains 14 residues. Per germline, CDR1 SGHKS and CDR2 YYEKEE (reference sequence). This CDR3 is CASSLAAARDEQYF. The CDR3 DNA reads as TGTGCCAGCAGCTTGGCAGCGGCGCGTGACGAGCAGTACTTC. The full variable domain, completed using reference TRBV5-5 and TRBJ2-7, is DAGVTQSPTHLIKTRGQQVTLRCSPISGHKSVSWYQQVLGQGPQFIFQYYEKEERGRGNFPDRFSARQFPNYSSELNVNALLLGDSALYLCASSLAAARDEQYFGPGTRLTVT.

The chain combines TRBV4-2 with TRBJ1-4; no clear D. The V end was cut by 2 bases, the J end by 8 bases, with 9 bases between. Germline V gene sequence: CDR1 LGHNA, CDR2 YNFKEQ. The CDR3 loop spans 13 amino acids. CDR3 sequence (DNA): TGTGCCAGCAGCCAATCAGGCGGGGAAAAACTGTTTTTT. Translating gives CASSQSGGEKLFF.

The chain is built from TRBV10-1 and TRBJ1-1; no definite D call. V lost 6 bases and J 7 bases, leaving 6 bases between the germline ends. The CDR3 spans 10 residues. From germline, CDR1 is WNHNN and CDR2 SYGVQD (reference sequence). In DNA form, the CDR3 reads TGCGCCAGCAGCCGGGGTGAAGCTTTCTTT. This gives the protein CASSRGEAFF.

The chain has TRBV5-1 and TRBJ2-7, with D maybe TRBD2 (5 bases). The V gene's germline CDR1 is SGHRS and CDR2 YFSETQ. This CDR3 region has 15 residues. V was cut by 3 bases and J by 1 base, with 14 bases left in between. The CDR3 loop is CASSWTPGGSYEQYF. As DNA, the CDR3 is TGCGCCAGCAGCTGGACTCCCGGTGGTTCCTACGAGCAGTACTTC.

This rearrangement joins TRBV2 to TRBJ1-2; D possibly corresponds to TRBD1 (6 bases). The ends were cut back, 3 bases at V and 8 bases at J, with 13 bases in the middle. CDR3 length: 13 amino acids. The germline V gene encodes CDR1 SNHLY and CDR2 FYNNEI. This chain's CDR3 is CASSETGHRGYTF. The CDR3 coding sequence is TGTGCCAGCAGTGAGACAGGCCATCGGGGCTACACCTTC.

This clone was seen more than once but under ten times. V and J are TRBV15 and TRBJ2-7; 9 bases agree with TRBD2. The CDR3 covers 16 residues. The V gene end was trimmed by 4 bases and the J gene end by 6 bases; junction bases not matched to a gene: 13. Germline V lookup: CDR1 LNHNV, CDR2 YYDKDF (reference sequence). CDR3 protein: CATSTSAMGLASEQYF. CDR3 bases: TGTGCCACCAGCACCTCGGCGATGGGACTAGCTTCCGAGCAGTACTTC.

V gene TRBV24-1 combines with J gene TRBJ2-5; 8 positions agree with TRBD1. CDR1 and CDR2 from the germline V gene are KGHDR and SFDVKD. V gave up 4 bases and J gave up 5 bases; unmatched junction bases: 8. This CDR3 has 15 residues. CDR3 residues: CATSDPGQGMETQYF. As DNA, the CDR3 is TGTGCCACCAGTGACCCAGGACAGGGTATGGAGACCCAGTACTTC.

J is TRBJ1-2 and V is TRBV2; TRBD1 agrees at 12 bases. V lost 5 bases and J lost 8; bases outside the gene matches: 12. CDR3 length: 16 amino acids. Germline V lookup: CDR1 SNHLY, CDR2 FYNNEI. CDR3: CASSFNPGQGATGYTF. Here the CDR3 DNA reads TGTGCCAGCAGTTTCAATCCGGGACAGGGGGCTACGGGCTACACCTTC.

V is TRBV4-1 and J is TRBJ2-7; tentatively, D is TRBD2 (5 bases). The V end lost 0 bases, the J end lost 2 bases, and 11 bases lay between the germline ends. CDR3 length: 15 residues. Per germline, CDR1 MGHRA and CDR2 YSYEKL. CDR3 sequence (DNA): TGCGCCAGCAGCCAAGATTGGCGGGTGACCTACGAGCAGTACTTC. This sequence encodes CASSQDWRVTYEQYF.

This chain joins TRBV6-5 and TRBJ1-1; TRBD1 matches 9 bases. The CDR3 spans 14 residues. The V segment lost 6 bases and the J segment 5 bases; nucleotides outside the gene matches: 7. Germline-derived CDR1 and CDR2 are MNHEY and SVGAGI. The CDR3 region is CASSPGQGRTEAFF. Written as DNA, the CDR3 is TGTGCCAGCAGCCCAGGACAGGGGAGGACTGAAGCTTTCTTT.

The chain uses TRBV11-2 and TRBJ2-5; 7 positions match TRBD2. V lost 4 bases to trimming and J lost 2 bases; unmatched junction nucleotides: 13. Germline loops: CDR1 SGHAT, CDR2 FQNNGV. This CDR3 is 17 amino acids long. This CDR3 reads CASSSRPGGSGQETQYF. The CDR3, as DNA: TGTGCCAGCAGCTCCCGGCCCGGCGGGAGTGGACAAGAGACCCAGTACTTC. The variable domain in full, with the rest retrieved from reference TRBV11-2 and TRBJ2-5, is EAGVAQSPRYKIIEKRQSVAFWCNPISGHATLYWYQQILGQGPKLLIQFQNNGVVDDSQLPKDRFSAERLKGVDSTLKIQPAKLEDSAVYLCASSSRPGGSGQETQYFGPGTRLLVL.

This chain links TRBV30 with TRBJ1-1; D is ambiguous. The V end lost 1 base, the J end lost 1 base, and 7 bases lay between the germline ends. This CDR3 is built from 13 residues. Per germline, CDR1 GTSNPN and CDR2 SVGIG (reference sequence). The CDR3 coding sequence is TGTGCCTGGAGTGAACAGCCGAACACTGAAGCTTTCTTT. Translated, it gives CAWSEQPNTEAFF.

Here the CDR3 reads CASSIRGLSAYNEQFF. The CDR3 DNA follows: TGTGCCAGTAGTATAAGAGGACTATCCGCCTACAATGAGCAGTTCTTC. This chain uses TRBV19 with TRBJ2-1, with D tentatively TRBD2 (6 bases). Germline V gene lookup returns CDR1 LNHDA and CDR2 SQIVND (reference sequence). There are 16 residues in the CDR3. V gave up 2 bases and J gave up 2 bases, with 13 bases separating them.

The chain uses TRBV19 and TRBJ2-5; D is perhaps TRBD1 (6 bases). V was shortened by 6 bases and J by 5 bases, with 22 bases between the two germline ends. Germline V gives CDR1 LNHDA, CDR2 SQIVND (reference sequence). The CDR3 has 16 amino acids. The DNA of the CDR3 is TGTGCCAGTAGCAAACAAAGGACAGTTCCTGGGGAGACCCAGTACTTC. Translating gives CASSKQRTVPGETQYF. The entire variable domain, with the rest obtained from reference TRBV19 and TRBJ2-5, is as follows: DGGITQSPKYLFRKEGQNVTLSCEQNLNHDAMYWYRQDPGQGLRLIYYSQIVNDFQKGDIAEGYSVSREKKESFPLTVTSAQKNPTAFYLCASSKQRTVPGETQYFGPGTRLLVL.

The chain carries TRBV5-1 and TRBJ2-3, with 11 nucleotides matching TRBD2. The germline CDR1 and CDR2 sequences are SGHRS and YFSETQ. J gave up 4 bases and V 0 bases, and 1 base lay outside the gene matches. The CDR3 spans 15 residues. The DNA for the CDR3 is TGCGCCAGCAGCTTGGTTAGCGGGGGGGCAGATACGCAGTATTTT. This translates into CASSLVSGGADTQYF.

V and J are TRBV7-2 and TRBJ2-3; D not certain. There are 14 residues in the CDR3. Trimming shortened V by 0 bases and J by 6 bases, and 10 bases separated the two germline ends. Germline V CDR1 and CDR2: SGHTA, FQGNSA. Here the CDR3 DNA reads TGTGCCAGCAGCTTAGCTATGACTGGGGATACGCAGTATTTT. Amino acid sequence: CASSLAMTGDTQYF.

The V and J genes are TRBV5-8 and TRBJ2-1; the match to TRBD1 covers 7 bases. The trim removed 0 bases at V and 5 bases at J, leaving 2 bases unmatched. This CDR3 is built from 14 residues. Germline values: CDR1 SGHTS, CDR2 YDEGEE. The CDR3 here is CASSLGQGHNEQFF. The CDR3 coding sequence is TGTGCCAGCAGCTTGGGACAGGGCCACAATGAGCAGTTCTTC.

V usage is TRBV6-6 and J usage is TRBJ2-3, with D possibly matching TRBD2 (5 bases). CDR1 is MNHNY, CDR2 SVGAGI, per germline (reference sequence). Trimming pared 4 bases from V and 2 bases from J, leaving 10 bases between. The CDR3 runs 14 residues. In DNA form, the CDR3 reads TGTGCCAGCAGTTCGAAAGCGGACACAGATACGCAGTATTTT. It translates to CASSSKADTDTQYF.

This chain links TRBV18 with TRBJ1-2; 7 nucleotides agree with TRBD1. The CDR3 extends over 13 amino acids. Germline CDR1 KGHSH, CDR2 LQKENI. J was trimmed by 3 bases and V by 6 bases; bases with no gene match: 4. The CDR3 region is CASSDRNHYGYTF. CDR3 nucleotides: TGTGCCAGCTCGGACAGGAATCACTATGGCTACACCTTC. Full variable domain (rest looked up from reference TRBV18 and TRBJ1-2): NAGVMQNPRHLVRRRGQEARLRCSPMKGHSHVYWYRQLPEEGLKFMVYLQKENIIDESGMPKERFSAEFPKEGPSILRIQQVVRGDSAAYFCASSDRNHYGYTFGSGTRLTVV.

The rearrangement joins TRBV30 to TRBJ2-2; 7 nucleotides agree with TRBD1. With 6 bases clipped from V and 4 bases from J, the junction kept 14 bases outside the gene matches. The CDR3 has 16 residues. From germline, CDR1 is GTSNPN and CDR2 SVGIG (reference sequence). This CDR3 reads CACPKGGAGITGELFF. The CDR3 coding sequence is TGTGCCTGCCCGAAAGGGGGCGCGGGTATCACCGGGGAGCTGTTTTTT.

This clone was counted once. The chain has TRBV9 and TRBJ2-3; TRBD2 agrees at 8 bases. Per germline, CDR1 SGDLS and CDR2 YYNGEE. This CDR3 comprises 17 residues. V lost 0 bases, J lost 5 bases, and 11 bases stayed unmatched. The CDR3 protein is CASSVGYTAGGGDTQYF. For the CDR3, the DNA is TGTGCCAGCAGCGTAGGATACACGGCGGGAGGTGGAGATACGCAGTATTTT.

In the case of this clone: The same CDR3 can be traced to other DNA sequences in this sample. The chain uses TRBV19 and TRBJ2-3, with TRBD1 matching 7 bases. The CDR3 consists of 14 residues. Losses at the gene ends were 5 bases for V and 1 base for J; bases not matched to a gene: 3. Germline CDR1 LNHDA, CDR2 SQIVND (reference sequence). CDR3 bases: TGTGCCAGTAGTCCCGGACAGGGCACAGATACGCAGTATTTT. Residues: CASSPGQGTDTQYF.

This rearrangement joins TRBV6-5 to TRBJ1-1; TRBD1 matches 10 bases. The V gene end was trimmed by 0 bases and the J gene end by 3 bases; junction bases not matched to a gene: 1. In germline, CDR1 is MNHEY, CDR2 SVGAGI. This CDR3 spans 15 amino acids. The CDR3 protein is CASSYSDRGHTEAFF. The CDR3 nucleotides read TGTGCCAGCAGTTACTCCGACAGGGGGCACACTGAAGCTTTCTTT.

This chain joins TRBV30 and TRBJ2-2; TRBD1 matches 8 bases. Unmatched junction bases numbered 4, after V lost 0 bases and J lost 1 base. This CDR3 region has 16 residues. Germline V gene data show CDR1 as GTSNPN and CDR2 as SVGIG (reference sequence). CDR3: CAWSVGGQGNTGELFF. DNA of the CDR3: TGTGCCTGGAGTGTAGGCGGACAGGGGAACACCGGGGAGCTGTTTTTT.